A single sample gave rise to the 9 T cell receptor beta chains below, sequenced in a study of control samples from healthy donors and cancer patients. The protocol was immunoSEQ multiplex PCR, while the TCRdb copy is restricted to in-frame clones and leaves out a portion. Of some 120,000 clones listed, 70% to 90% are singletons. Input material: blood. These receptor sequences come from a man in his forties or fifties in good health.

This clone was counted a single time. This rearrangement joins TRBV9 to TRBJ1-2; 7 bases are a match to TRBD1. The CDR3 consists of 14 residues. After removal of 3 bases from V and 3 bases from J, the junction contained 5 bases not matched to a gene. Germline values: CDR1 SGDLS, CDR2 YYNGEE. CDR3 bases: TGTGCCAGCAGCGCGGGGACAGATTACTATGGCTACACCTTC. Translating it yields CASSAGTDYYGYTF. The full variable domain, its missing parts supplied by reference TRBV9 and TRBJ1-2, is DSGVTQTPKHLITATGQRVTLRCSPRSGDLSVYWYQQSLDQGLQFLIQYYNGEERAKGNILERFSAQQFPDLHSELNLSSLELGDSALYFCASSAGTDYYGYTFGSGTRLTVV.

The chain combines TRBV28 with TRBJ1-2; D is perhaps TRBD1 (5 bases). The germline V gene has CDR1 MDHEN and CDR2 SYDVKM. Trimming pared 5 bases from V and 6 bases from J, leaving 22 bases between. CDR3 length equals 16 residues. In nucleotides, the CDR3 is TGTGCCAGCAGTATCACACCGGGACGGGGGAAGAATGGCTACACCTTC. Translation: CASSITPGRGKNGYTF.

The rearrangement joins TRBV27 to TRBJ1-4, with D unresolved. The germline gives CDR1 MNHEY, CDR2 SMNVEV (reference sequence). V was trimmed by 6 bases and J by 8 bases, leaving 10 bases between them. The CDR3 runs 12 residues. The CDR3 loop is CASRREGEKLFF. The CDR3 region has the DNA TGTGCCAGCAGAAGGGAGGGCGAAAAACTGTTTTTT.

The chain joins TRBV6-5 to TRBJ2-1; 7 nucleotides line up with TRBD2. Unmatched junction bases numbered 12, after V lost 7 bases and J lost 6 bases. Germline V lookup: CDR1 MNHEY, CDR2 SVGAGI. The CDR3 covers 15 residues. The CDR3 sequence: CASIKIAGGSNEQFF. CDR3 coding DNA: TGTGCCAGCATTAAGATAGCGGGCGGAAGCAATGAGCAGTTCTTC.

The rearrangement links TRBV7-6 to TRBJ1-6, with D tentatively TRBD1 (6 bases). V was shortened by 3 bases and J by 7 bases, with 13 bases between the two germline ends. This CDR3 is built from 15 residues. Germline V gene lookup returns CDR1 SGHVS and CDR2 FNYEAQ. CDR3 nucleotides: TGTGCCAGCAGCTTTTCACAGGGAGGGAATTCACCCCTCCACTTT. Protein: CASSFSQGGNSPLHF.

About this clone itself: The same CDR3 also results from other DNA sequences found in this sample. The chain's CDR3 is CASSLTPGNSPLHF. In DNA form, the CDR3 reads TGTGCCAGCAGCTTAACACCAGGAAATTCACCCCTCCACTTT. The chain recombines TRBV7-3 with TRBJ1-6; D is unresolved. Germline CDR1 SGHTA, CDR2 FQGTGA. This CDR3 has 14 residues. V lost 0 bases, J lost 7 bases, and 7 bases lay in between.

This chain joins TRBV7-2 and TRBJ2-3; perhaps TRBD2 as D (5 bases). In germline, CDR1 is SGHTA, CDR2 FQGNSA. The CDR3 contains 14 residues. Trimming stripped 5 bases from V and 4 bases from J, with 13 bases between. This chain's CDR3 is CASSLTRLADTQYF. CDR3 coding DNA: TGTGCCAGCAGCCTTACTAGACTCGCAGATACGCAGTATTTT.

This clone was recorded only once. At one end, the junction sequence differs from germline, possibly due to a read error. The CDR3 sequence: CSVEGQGNTEAFF. CDR3 DNA sequence: TGCAGCGTCGAAGGACAGGGCAACACTGAAGCTTTCTTT. The chain couples TRBV29-1 to TRBJ1-1; 8 positions agree with TRBD1. The CDR3 consists of 13 residues. CDR1 is SQVTM and CDR2 is ANQGSEA in the germline V gene.

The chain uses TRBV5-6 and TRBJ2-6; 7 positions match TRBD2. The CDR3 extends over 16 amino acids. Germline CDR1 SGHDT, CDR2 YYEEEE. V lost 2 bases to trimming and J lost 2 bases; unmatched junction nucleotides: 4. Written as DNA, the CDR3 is TGTGCCAGCAGCTTCCTAAGCGGGACTGGGGCCAACGTCCTGACTTTC. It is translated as CASSFLSGTGANVLTF.